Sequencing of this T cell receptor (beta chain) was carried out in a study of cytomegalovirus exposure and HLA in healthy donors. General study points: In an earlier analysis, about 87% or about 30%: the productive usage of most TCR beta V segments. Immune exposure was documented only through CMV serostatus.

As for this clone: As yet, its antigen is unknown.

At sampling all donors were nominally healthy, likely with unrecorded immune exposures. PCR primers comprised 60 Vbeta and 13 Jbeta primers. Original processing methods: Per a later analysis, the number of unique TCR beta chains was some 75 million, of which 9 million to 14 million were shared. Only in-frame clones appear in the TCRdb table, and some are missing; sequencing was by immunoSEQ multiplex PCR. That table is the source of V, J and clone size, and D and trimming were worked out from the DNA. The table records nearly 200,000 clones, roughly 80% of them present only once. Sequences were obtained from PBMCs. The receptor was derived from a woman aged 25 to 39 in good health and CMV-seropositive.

This CDR3 reads CASSLAPTDTQYF. Here the CDR3 DNA reads TGTGCCAGCAGCTTAGCTCCTACAGATACGCAGTATTTT. The chain has TRBV7-2 and TRBJ2-3; D is uncertain. This CDR3 contains 13 residues. From germline, CDR1 is SGHTA and CDR2 FQGNSA. The V and J ends lost 0 bases and 3 bases respectively, with 4 bases between them.